Below are 30 T cell receptor beta chains sequenced from a single sample in a study of blood T cell repertoires in COVID-19. The table came from immunoSEQ multiplex PCR; TCRdb's copy has only in-frame clones and leaves some out. The profile shows 21,000 or so clones, more than 75% of them singletons. Material for sequencing was peripheral blood. All receptors come from a man in his forties or fifties with active COVID-19.

The V call is TRBV7-3, the J call TRBJ2-3; D is undetermined. The CDR3 loop spans 13 amino acids. V lost 2 bases, J lost 2 bases, and 5 bases lay in between. In germline, CDR1 is SGHTA, CDR2 FQGTGA. The CDR3 DNA follows: TGTGCCAGCAGCTTATCCTACACAGATACGCAGTATTTT. This gives the protein CASSLSYTDTQYF.

V usage is TRBV10-2 and J usage is TRBJ2-1, with TRBD1 as a possible D gene (6 bases). CDR3 length: 15 amino acids. The V gene's germline CDR1 is WSHSY and CDR2 SAAADI. The V end was cut by 3 bases, the J end by 0 bases, with 9 bases between. The CDR3 nucleotides read TGCGCCAGCAGTGAAGGACAGAGCTCCTACAATGAGCAGTTCTTC. It translates to CASSEGQSSYNEQFF.

This chain links TRBV7-2 with TRBJ2-1; 9 positions agree with TRBD1. J lost 3 bases, V lost 5 bases, and 5 bases had no gene match. The CDR3 sequence is 15 residues long. CDR1 and CDR2 from the germline V gene are SGHTA and FQGNSA. In nucleotides, the CDR3 is TGTGCCAGCAGCGAGACAGGGGGTTACTACAATGAGCAGTTCTTC. It specifies CASSETGGYYNEQFF.

The gene calls are TRBV27 and TRBJ2-1, with TRBD2 identical over 10 bases. This CDR3 region has 17 residues. Per the germline V gene, CDR1 is MNHEY and CDR2 is SMNVEV (reference sequence). V shed 6 bases, J shed 6 bases, and the junction held 14 bases outside the gene matches. The CDR3 DNA reads as TGTGCCAGCAGCGGATTAGGGGGACTAGCGAGATCCAATGAGCAGTTCTTC. Its translation is CASSGLGGLARSNEQFF.

The rearrangement joins TRBV5-1 to TRBJ2-3; D remains unclear. V lost 4 bases to trimming and J lost 4 bases, with 10 bases between them. This CDR3 region has 13 residues. From germline, CDR1 is SGHRS and CDR2 YFSETQ. CDR3 amino acids: CASSLGGSDTQYF. CDR3 DNA: TGCGCCAGCAGCCTGGGCGGTTCAGATACGCAGTATTTT.

This chain uses TRBV27 with TRBJ1-1; the D gene is possibly TRBD1 (6 bases). CDR1 is MNHEY and CDR2 is SMNVEV in the germline V gene (reference sequence). The CDR3 length is 13 residues. V gave up 8 bases and J gave up 0 bases, with 10 bases separating them. The CDR3 protein is CASRTALNTEAFF. In DNA form, the CDR3 reads TGTGCCAGCCGGACAGCCCTGAACACTGAAGCTTTCTTT.

The rearrangement uses TRBV12-5 and TRBJ1-4, with D maybe TRBD1 (5 bases). The V end lost 2 bases, the J end lost 3 bases, and 10 bases lay between the germline ends. The CDR3 is 15 residues long. Germline CDR1 reads LGHNT; CDR2 reads FRNRAP. Written as DNA, the CDR3 is TGTGCTAGTGGTTTGATTGACAGCCCTAATGAAAAACTGTTTTTT. It specifies CASGLIDSPNEKLFF.

The J gene is TRBJ2-3, the V gene TRBV20-1, with 10 bases lining up with TRBD2. The germline V gene encodes CDR1 DFQATT and CDR2 SNEGSKA (reference sequence). This CDR3 has 16 residues. Trimming removed 3 bases from V and 4 bases from J; junction bases left unmatched: 10. The CDR3 loop is CSASRSSGSAADTQYF. The CDR3 DNA reads TGCAGTGCTAGTCGGTCTAGCGGGAGTGCGGCAGATACGCAGTATTTT.

The V call is TRBV20-1, the J call TRBJ1-1; TRBD1 is a possible D gene (5 bases). V was trimmed by 6 bases and J by 7 bases, leaving 12 bases between them. The CDR3 covers 11 residues. Per germline, CDR1 DFQATT and CDR2 SNEGSKA (reference sequence). Here the CDR3 reads CSATDRVEAFF. CDR3 bases: TGCAGTGCCACAGACAGAGTTGAAGCTTTCTTT.

The chain couples TRBV30 to TRBJ1-1; TRBD1 matches 7 bases. The CDR3 has 13 residues. V dropped 3 bases and J dropped 11; count of bases not matched to a gene: 12. Germline V gives CDR1 GTSNPN, CDR2 SVGIG (reference sequence). The DNA for the CDR3 is TGTGCCTGGAGCCCGGGAGGGGGCGGCCTGGCTTTCTTT. The encoded protein is CAWSPGGGGLAFF.

In its sample, this clone was seen a few times. V is TRBV30 and J is TRBJ1-6; TRBD1 aligns across 11 bases. The V gene's germline CDR1 is GTSNPN and CDR2 SVGIG (reference sequence). With V trimmed by 2 bases and J by 9 bases, 3 bases remained unmatched. CDR3 length: 14 amino acids. DNA for the CDR3: TGTGCCTGGAGTATGGACAGGGGGCTTTCACCCCTCCACTTT. Translated: CAWSMDRGLSPLHF.

The chain couples TRBV27 to TRBJ1-5; 9 bases are shared with TRBD1. The CDR3 is made up of 14 amino acids. CDR1 and CDR2 (germline): MNHEY, SMNVEV (reference sequence). The J segment lost 3 bases and the V segment lost 9 bases, leaving 6 bases of the junction unmatched. The CDR3 DNA sequence: TGTGCCAGGTCGGGACAGGGTCACAATCAGCCCCAGCATTTT. It codes for CARSGQGHNQPQHF.

The V and J genes are TRBV4-1 and TRBJ1-2, with a possible D match to TRBD1 (6 bases). Germline V lookup: CDR1 MGHRA, CDR2 YSYEKL. Trimming shortened V by 5 bases and J by 4 bases, and 14 bases separated the two germline ends. The CDR3 is 14 amino acids. The CDR3 bases are TGCGCCAGCAGCGTACAGCAGGGGTCCTATGGCTACACCTTC. It yields the protein CASSVQQGSYGYTF.

The V and J genes are TRBV10-3 and TRBJ2-1; 10 bases align to TRBD1. Trimming cost V 11 bases and J 6 bases; bases outside gene matches: 10. Germline V gives CDR1 ENHRY, CDR2 SYGVKD. This CDR3 spans 14 amino acids. The CDR3 is CAASPGQGTNEQFF. CDR3 nucleotides: TGTGCCGCGTCACCGGGACAGGGGACCAATGAGCAGTTCTTC.

The chain carries TRBV5-1 and TRBJ2-2; 9 positions agree with TRBD2. The CDR3 is 15 residues long. The germline V gene has CDR1 SGHRS and CDR2 YFSETQ. V was pared by 0 bases and J by 5 bases, with 2 bases of the junction left unmatched. In DNA form, the CDR3 reads TGCGCCAGCAGCTTGGTGCGGGAGGGAACCGGGGAGCTGTTTTTT. Its translation: CASSLVREGTGELFF. Looking up the rest from reference TRBV5-1 and TRBJ2-2 gives the full variable domain: KAGVTQTPRYLIKTRGQQVTLSCSPISGHRSVSWYQQTPGQGLQFLFEYFSETQRNKGNFPGRFSGRQFSNSRSEMNVSTLELGDSALYLCASSLVREGTGELFFGEGSRLTVL.

V and J are TRBV11-2 and TRBJ2-6; D unclear. V shed 3 bases and J shed 0 bases, with 15 bases lying between them. The length of the CDR3 is 18 residues. Germline V gene sequence: CDR1 SGHAT, CDR2 FQNNGV. The CDR3 nucleotides are TGTGCCAGCAGCTTCTCTCCTCCCTTTAGCTCTGGGGCCAACGTCCTGACTTTC. Its translation is CASSFSPPFSSGANVLTF. The whole variable domain, filled in from reference TRBV11-2 and TRBJ2-6, reads EAGVAQSPRYKIIEKRQSVAFWCNPISGHATLYWYQQILGQGPKLLIQFQNNGVVDDSQLPKDRFSAERLKGVDSTLKIQPAKLEDSAVYLCASSFSPPFSSGANVLTFGAGSRLTVL.

The V call is TRBV11-2, the J call TRBJ2-5, with 7 bases aligning to TRBD2. Trimming removed 6 bases from V and 0 bases from J; junction bases left unmatched: 4. Germline V gene data show CDR1 as SGHAT and CDR2 as FQNNGV. The CDR3 has 14 amino acids. DNA for the CDR3: TGTGCCAGCAGTCAAGGGAGGGACCAAGAGACCCAGTACTTC. Translating gives CASSQGRDQETQYF.

This clone was counted a single time. This chain connects TRBV7-2 to TRBJ2-1, with D possibly being TRBD2 (7 bases). V lost 0 bases and J 15 bases, leaving 18 bases between the germline ends. Germline CDR1 is SGHTA and CDR2 is FQGNSA. The CDR3 length is 14 residues. The DNA for the CDR3 is TGTGCCAGCAGCTTAGCGATGGGGGGGCCGGGTTGGTTCTTC. Amino acid sequence: CASSLAMGGPGWFF.

This sequence joins TRBV15 and TRBJ1-1; D is unresolved. This CDR3 is built from 17 residues. Per germline, CDR1 LNHNV and CDR2 YYDKDF (reference sequence). V lost 1 base, J lost 2 bases, and 17 bases lay in between. The CDR3 region is CATSRGYLVNLNTEAFF. CDR3 sequence (DNA): TGTGCCACCAGCAGAGGGTACTTGGTAAATCTTAACACTGAAGCTTTCTTT.

V gene TRBV5-4 combines with J gene TRBJ2-7; 10 bases are a match to TRBD1. The V and J ends lost 4 bases and 3 bases, in that order; junction bases with no gene match: 10. Germline CDR1 is SGHNT and CDR2 is YYREEE (reference sequence). The length of the CDR3 is 16 residues. As DNA, the CDR3 is TGTGCCAGCAGCCCTAACCCGACAGGGGGCTACTACGAGCAGTACTTC. Translation: CASSPNPTGGYYEQYF.

The chain has TRBV10-3 and TRBJ1-2; 8 nucleotides align to TRBD1. The CDR3 spans 15 residues. J lost 4 bases, V lost 6 bases, and 10 bases had no gene match. Per germline, CDR1 ENHRY and CDR2 SYGVKD. CDR3 loop: CAIRETGTGVYGYTF. CDR3 in DNA: TGTGCCATCAGAGAAACCGGGACAGGTGTCTATGGCTACACCTTC.

The rearrangement uses TRBV6-5 and TRBJ2-7, with 7 bases lining up with TRBD1. CDR1 and CDR2 from the germline V gene are MNHEY and SVGAGI. This CDR3 has 15 residues. V lost 6 bases to trimming and J lost 1 base; unmatched junction nucleotides: 9. The CDR3 sequence: CASSADRATSYEQYF. CDR3 DNA sequence: TGTGCCAGCAGCGCAGACAGGGCTACATCCTACGAGCAGTACTTC.

The chain combines TRBV18 with TRBJ1-3, with TRBD1 matching over 7 bases. V was clipped by 4 bases and J by 2 bases; unmatched bases: 2. The CDR3 has 14 amino acids. The germline CDR1 and CDR2 sequences are KGHSH and LQKENI. The chain's CDR3 is CASSQGATGNTIYF. The CDR3 coding sequence is TGTGCCAGCTCACAGGGGGCAACTGGAAACACCATATATTTT.

The chain couples TRBV7-5 to TRBJ1-2; the DNA was not compared with TRBD1, the D call given in the table. TRBV7-5 is recorded as a pseudogene. The CDR3 spans 14 residues. In DNA, the CDR3 is TGTGTCAGAAGCCTACGACAGGGTTACTATGGCTACACCTTC. Encoded protein: CVRSLRQGYYGYTF.

The J gene is TRBJ2-2, the V gene TRBV12-3 or TRBV12-4, with no clear D. With 6 bases removed from V and 4 bases from J, the gap between germline ends came to 9 bases. The CDR3 runs to 13 residues. The CDR3 loop reads CASRRIPTGELFF. The CDR3 bases are TGTGCCAGCAGGCGTATACCCACCGGGGAGCTGTTTTTT.

The chain links TRBV12-3 or TRBV12-4 to TRBJ2-2; D gene ambiguous. The V end was cut by 6 bases, the J end by 3 bases, with 2 bases between. There are 11 residues in the CDR3. DNA for the CDR3: TGTGCCAGCAGCTACACCGGGGAGCTGTTTTTT. Protein product: CASSYTGELFF.

This chain uses TRBV6-4 with TRBJ2-3; 10 bases agree with TRBD2. Per the germline V gene, CDR1 is MRHNA and CDR2 is SNTAGT. The CDR3 is made up of 15 amino acids. Trimming removed 3 bases from V and 2 bases from J; junction bases left unmatched: 2. The CDR3 DNA reads TGTGCCAGCAGTGAGGGACTAGCGCCCACAGATACGCAGTATTTT. It specifies CASSEGLAPTDTQYF.

V and J are TRBV7-2 and TRBJ2-3; D not certain. V lost 3 bases to trimming and J lost 0 bases, with 10 bases between them. The CDR3 spans 15 residues. Germline CDR1 and CDR2: SGHTA and FQGNSA. CDR3 amino acids: CASSFNSASTDTQYF. Here the CDR3 DNA reads TGTGCCAGCAGCTTCAACAGTGCTAGCACAGATACGCAGTATTTT.

The chain employs TRBV7-2 and TRBJ2-3; D perhaps matches TRBD2 (5 bases). Between the trimmed V and J ends, which lost 5 bases and 0 bases, there was a span of 9 bases. Germline CDR1 reads SGHTA; CDR2 reads FQGNSA. The CDR3 covers 14 residues. CDR3 sequence: CASSRTGSTDTQYF. DNA for the CDR3: TGTGCCAGCAGCCGGACTGGGAGCACAGATACGCAGTATTTT.

This clone was counted a few times. The chain uses TRBV14 and TRBJ2-5; 10 positions agree with TRBD2. Looked up from germline, CDR1 is SGHDN and CDR2 is FVKESK. Trimming cost V 0 bases and J 2 bases; bases outside gene matches: 6. This CDR3 has 17 residues. The CDR3 protein is CASSQDRLAGAQETQYF. The CDR3 DNA reads TGTGCCAGCAGCCAAGATAGGCTAGCGGGGGCACAAGAGACCCAGTACTTC.